This TCR beta chain was captured by sequencing in a study of human T cells and chemical hapten exposure. For the study at large: DPC 0.01% went on the upper back by patch test, with reading at 6 days.

The study used a library that attached unique molecular identifiers to individual cDNA molecules. Methods used by the authors: TCR counts had a median of 95,638 per sample and spanned about 23,224 to 690,600. TCRdb ran MiXCR on the RACE reads and lists one entry per CDR3 protein. Clone size and V and J calls follow TCRdb, not the original study. Among about 60,000 distinct CDR3 sequences listed, 11% were seen once. Time point of the sample: pre-sensitization, week 0. Treatment denoted: therapeutic diphenylcyclopropenone sensitization with weekly scalp DPC. The CDR3 runs to 15 residues. Looked up from germline, CDR1 is MGHDK and CDR2 is SYGVNS. With 3 bases removed from V and 5 bases from J, the gap between germline ends came to 17 bases. This clonotype was seen at least ten times.

The rearrangement links TRBV25-1 to TRBJ2-7; D gene unclear. The TCR comes from a woman between 40 and 50 years old with alopecia areata. Some clones in this sample may be carry-over from other donors' samples. Sequencing was performed on whole blood, taken in connection with sensitization to the hapten diphenylcyclopropenone (DPC). CDR3 DNA: TGTGCCAGCAGTGAGGGAAGTACGAATCCGGACGAGCAGTACTTC. Translated, it gives CASSEGSTNPDEQYF.